This TCR beta chain was recorded in a study of blood T cell repertoires in COVID-19. J gave up 4 bases and V 3 bases, and 17 bases lay outside the gene matches. The CDR3 is 18 residues long. In germline, CDR1 is MNHNS, CDR2 SASEGT. Patients in Seattle were enrolled during active infection, then followed longitudinally. Here immunoSEQ multiplex PCR was the method, and the copy in TCRdb shows in-frame clones only, minus some. The sample lists about 130,000 clones, 65% to 85% seen once, with 17% in the top ten. The V and J genes are TRBV6-1 and TRBJ1-2, with 7 bases identical to TRBD1. The TCR originated in a young man with COVID-19, enrolled during active disease. The source material was peripheral blood. CDR3 region: CASSDLVGQDSLIYGYTF. The CDR3 nucleotides read TGTGCCAGCAGTGACCTTGTAGGACAGGACAGCCTTATCTATGGCTACACCTTC.